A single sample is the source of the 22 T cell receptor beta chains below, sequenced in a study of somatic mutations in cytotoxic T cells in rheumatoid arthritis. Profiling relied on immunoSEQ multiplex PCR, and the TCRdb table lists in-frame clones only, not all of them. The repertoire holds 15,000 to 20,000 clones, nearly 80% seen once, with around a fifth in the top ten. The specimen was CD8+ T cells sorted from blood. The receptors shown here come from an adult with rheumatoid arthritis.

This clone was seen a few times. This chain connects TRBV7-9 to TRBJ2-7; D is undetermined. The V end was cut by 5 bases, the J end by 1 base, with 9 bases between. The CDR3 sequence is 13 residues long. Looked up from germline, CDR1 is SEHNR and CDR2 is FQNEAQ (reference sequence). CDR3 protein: CASSRPISYEQYF. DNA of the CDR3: TGTGCCAGCAGCCGACCGATTTCCTACGAGCAGTACTTC. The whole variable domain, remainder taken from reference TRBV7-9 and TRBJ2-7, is DTGVSQNPRHKITKRGQNVTFRCDPISEHNRLYWYRQTLGQGPEFLTYFQNEAQLEKSRLLSDRFSAERPKGSFSTLEIQRTEQGDSAMYLCASSRPISYEQYFGPGTRLTVT.

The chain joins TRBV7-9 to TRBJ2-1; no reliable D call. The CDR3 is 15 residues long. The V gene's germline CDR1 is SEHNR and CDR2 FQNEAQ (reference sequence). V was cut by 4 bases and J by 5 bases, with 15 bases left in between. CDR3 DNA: TGTGCCAGCAGCTCTCCCCTAGATCTGGACAATGAGCAGTTCTTC. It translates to CASSSPLDLDNEQFF.

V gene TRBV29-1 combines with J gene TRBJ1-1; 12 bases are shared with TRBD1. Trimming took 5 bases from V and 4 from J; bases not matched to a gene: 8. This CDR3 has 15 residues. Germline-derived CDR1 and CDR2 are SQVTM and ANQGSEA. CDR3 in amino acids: CSVWDPGQGATEAFF. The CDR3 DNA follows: TGCAGCGTTTGGGATCCGGGACAGGGGGCCACTGAAGCTTTCTTT.

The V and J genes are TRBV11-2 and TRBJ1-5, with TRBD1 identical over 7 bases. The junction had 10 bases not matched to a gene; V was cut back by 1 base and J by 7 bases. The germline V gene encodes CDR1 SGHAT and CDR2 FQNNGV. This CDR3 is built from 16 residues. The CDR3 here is CASSLGPTGAEQPQHF. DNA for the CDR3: TGTGCCAGCAGCTTAGGCCCAACAGGGGCGGAACAGCCCCAGCATTTT.

CDR3 DNA: TGTGCCAGCAGCACGTCCGGGACAGCGAACACTGAAGCTTTCTTT. Translation: CASSTSGTANTEAFF. This chain links TRBV7-2 with TRBJ1-1; 7 positions match TRBD1. The CDR3 contains 15 residues. V gave up 5 bases and J gave up 1 base; unmatched junction bases: 7. Germline V gives CDR1 SGHTA, CDR2 FQGNSA.

This CDR3 reads CASSLEGGPYEQFF. The CDR3 DNA reads as TGTGCCAGCAGTTTAGAGGGAGGGCCCTATGAGCAGTTCTTC. The chain uses TRBV27 and TRBJ2-1, with 7 nucleotides matching TRBD2. J gave up 8 bases and V 2 bases, and 6 bases lay outside the gene matches. The CDR3 covers 14 residues. In germline, CDR1 is MNHEY, CDR2 SMNVEV (reference sequence).

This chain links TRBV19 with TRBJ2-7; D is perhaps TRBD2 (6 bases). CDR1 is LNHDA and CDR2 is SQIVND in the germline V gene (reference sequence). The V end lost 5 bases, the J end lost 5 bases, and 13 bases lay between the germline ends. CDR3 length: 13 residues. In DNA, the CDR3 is TGTGCCAGTAGTTCCTGGTCGGGGGACGAGCAGTACTTC. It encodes CASSSWSGDEQYF.

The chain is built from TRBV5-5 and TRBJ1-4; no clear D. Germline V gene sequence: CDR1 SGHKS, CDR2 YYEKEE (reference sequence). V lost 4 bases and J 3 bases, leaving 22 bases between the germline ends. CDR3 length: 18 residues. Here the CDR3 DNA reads TGTGCCAGCAGCCTCAGAACCCCCACGATTAGTGCTAATGAAAAACTGTTTTTT. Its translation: CASSLRTPTISANEKLFF.

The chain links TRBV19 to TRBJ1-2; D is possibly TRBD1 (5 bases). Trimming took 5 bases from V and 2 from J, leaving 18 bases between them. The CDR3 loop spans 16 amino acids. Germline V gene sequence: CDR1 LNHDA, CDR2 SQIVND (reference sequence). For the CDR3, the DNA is TGTGCCAGTAGTCCAGGGCCTCGCCCCGGGAACTATGGCTACACCTTC. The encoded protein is CASSPGPRPGNYGYTF.

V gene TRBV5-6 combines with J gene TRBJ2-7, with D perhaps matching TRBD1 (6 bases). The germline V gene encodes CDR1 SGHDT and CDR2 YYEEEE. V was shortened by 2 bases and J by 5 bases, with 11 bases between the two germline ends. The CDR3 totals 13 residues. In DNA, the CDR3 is TGTGCCAGCAGCTTACACAGGGTTGACGAGCAGTACTTC. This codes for CASSLHRVDEQYF.

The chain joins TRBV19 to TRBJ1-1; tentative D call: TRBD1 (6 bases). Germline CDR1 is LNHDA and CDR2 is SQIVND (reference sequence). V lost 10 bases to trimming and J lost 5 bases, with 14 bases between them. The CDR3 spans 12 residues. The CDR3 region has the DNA TGTGCCACCAAACAGGGATCTACTGAAGCTTTCTTT. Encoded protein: CATKQGSTEAFF.

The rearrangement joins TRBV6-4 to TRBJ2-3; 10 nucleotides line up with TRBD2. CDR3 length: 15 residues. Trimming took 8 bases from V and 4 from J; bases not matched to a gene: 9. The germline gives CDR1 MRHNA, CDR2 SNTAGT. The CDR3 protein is CASRSSGSSSDTQYF. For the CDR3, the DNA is TGTGCCAGCCGCTCTAGCGGGAGTAGCTCAGATACGCAGTATTTT.

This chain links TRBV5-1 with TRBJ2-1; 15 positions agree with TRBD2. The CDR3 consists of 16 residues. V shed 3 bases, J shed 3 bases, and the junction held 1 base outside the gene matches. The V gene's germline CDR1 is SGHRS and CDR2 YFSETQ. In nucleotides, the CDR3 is TGCGCCAGCAGCTGGACTAGCGGGAGGGTCTACAATGAGCAGTTCTTC. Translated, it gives CASSWTSGRVYNEQFF.

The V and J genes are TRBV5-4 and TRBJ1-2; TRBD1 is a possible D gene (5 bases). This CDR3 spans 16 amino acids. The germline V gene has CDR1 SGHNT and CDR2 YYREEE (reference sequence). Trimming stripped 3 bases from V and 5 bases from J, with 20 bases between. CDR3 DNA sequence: TGTGCCAGCAGCTCATATCCAACAGGTCCCTCATATGGCTACACCTTC. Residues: CASSSYPTGPSYGYTF.

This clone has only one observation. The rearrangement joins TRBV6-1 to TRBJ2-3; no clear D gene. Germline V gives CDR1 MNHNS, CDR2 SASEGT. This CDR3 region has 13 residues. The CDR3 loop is CPLEQWDGDTQYF. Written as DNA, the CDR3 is TGTCCCCTGGAACAATGGGATGGGGATACGCAGTATTTT.

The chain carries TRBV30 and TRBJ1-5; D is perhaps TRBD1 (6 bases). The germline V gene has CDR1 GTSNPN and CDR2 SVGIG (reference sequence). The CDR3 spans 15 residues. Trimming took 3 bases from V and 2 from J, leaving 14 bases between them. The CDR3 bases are TGTGCCTGGAGCCAGCCCGGGGGCGGCAATCAGCCCCAGCATTTT. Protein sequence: CAWSQPGGGNQPQHF.

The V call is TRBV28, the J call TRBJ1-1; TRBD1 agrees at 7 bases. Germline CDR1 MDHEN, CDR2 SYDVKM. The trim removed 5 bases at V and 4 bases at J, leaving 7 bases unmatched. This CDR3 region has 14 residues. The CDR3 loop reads CASSVQGGTTEAFF. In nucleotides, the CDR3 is TGTGCCAGCAGTGTCCAGGGGGGTACCACTGAAGCTTTCTTT.

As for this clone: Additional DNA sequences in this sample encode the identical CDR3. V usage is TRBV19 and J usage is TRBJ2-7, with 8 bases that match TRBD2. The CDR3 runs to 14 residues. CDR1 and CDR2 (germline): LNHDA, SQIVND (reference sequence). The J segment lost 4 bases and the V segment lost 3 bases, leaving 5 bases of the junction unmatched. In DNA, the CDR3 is TGTGCCAGTAGTATTGTCGCGGGAGGTTACGAGCAGTACTTC. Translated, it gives CASSIVAGGYEQYF.

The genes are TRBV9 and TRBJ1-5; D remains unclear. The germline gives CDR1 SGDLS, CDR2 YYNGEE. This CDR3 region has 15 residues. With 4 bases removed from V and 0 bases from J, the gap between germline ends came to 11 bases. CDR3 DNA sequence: TGTGCCAGCAGCAAAAACGGGTATAGCAATCAGCCCCAGCATTTT. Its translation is CASSKNGYSNQPQHF.

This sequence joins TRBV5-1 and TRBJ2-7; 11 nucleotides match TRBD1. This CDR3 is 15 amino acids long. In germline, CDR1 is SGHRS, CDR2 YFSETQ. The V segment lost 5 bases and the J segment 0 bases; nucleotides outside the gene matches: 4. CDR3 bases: TGCGCCAGCAGGGGGGGGACAGGGGGCTCCTACGAGCAGTACTTC. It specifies CASRGGTGGSYEQYF.

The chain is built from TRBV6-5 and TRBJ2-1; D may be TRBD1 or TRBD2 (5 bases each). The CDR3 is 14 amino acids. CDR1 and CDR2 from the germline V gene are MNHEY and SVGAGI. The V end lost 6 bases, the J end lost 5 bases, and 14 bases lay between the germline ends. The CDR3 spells CASSTGTLDNEQFF. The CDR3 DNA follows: TGTGCCAGCAGCACCGGGACCCTGGACAATGAGCAGTTCTTC.

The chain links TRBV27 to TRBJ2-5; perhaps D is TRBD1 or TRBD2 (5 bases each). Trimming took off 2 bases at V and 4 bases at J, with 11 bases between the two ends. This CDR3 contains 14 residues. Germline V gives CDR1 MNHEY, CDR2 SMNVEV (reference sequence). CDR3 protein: CASSLRGNIETQYF. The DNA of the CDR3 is TGTGCCAGCAGTTTACGGGGCAATATAGAGACCCAGTACTTC.